This is a list of T cell receptor beta chains from one sample in a study of cytomegalovirus exposure and HLA in healthy donors. The method was immunoSEQ multiplex PCR; TCRdb's version includes in-frame clones alone and lacks a portion of them. The sample records roughly 170,000 clones, over 70% being singletons. Sequencing input: PBMCs. The receptors here all came from a man aged 25 to 40 in good health and CMV-seropositive. Each CDR3 is given with its conserved first and last residue. The D gene is left open where the match is weak. Clone size, where shown, is once, few, many, or a class for clones that have expanded.

clone size: .; V gene: TRBV5-1; J gene: TRBJ2-2; D gene: TRBD1; CDR3 DNA: TGCGCCAGCAGCTTGGGACAGGGGGTCGGGGAGCTGTTTTTT; CDR3 protein: CASSLGQGVGELFF
clone size: .; V gene: TRBV5-1; J gene: TRBJ2-3; D gene: TRBD2; CDR3 DNA: TGCGCCAGCAGCTCACAGACTAGCGGGGGGGAAGATACGCAGTATTTT; CDR3 protein: CASSSQTSGGEDTQYF
clone size: .; V gene: TRBV4-1; J gene: TRBJ2-7; D gene: .; CDR3 DNA: TGCGCCAGCAGCCACATGGGGGCTGCCTACGAGCAGTACTTC; CDR3 protein: CASSHMGAAYEQYF
clone size: .; V gene: TRBV6-6; J gene: TRBJ2-2; D gene: .; CDR3 DNA: TGTGCCAGCAGTTACCGGGGCAGGGGCAACACCGGGGAGCTGTTTTTT; CDR3 protein: CASSYRGRGNTGELFF
clone size: .; V gene: TRBV6-6; J gene: TRBJ1-2; D gene: TRBD1; CDR3 DNA: TGTGCCAGCAGTTTGCGGGACAGTAACTATGGCTACACCTTC; CDR3 protein: CASSLRDSNYGYTF
clone size: .; V gene: TRBV4-3; J gene: TRBJ2-1; D gene: TRBD1; CDR3 DNA: TGCGCCAGCAGCCCCGACAGGGGACCCTCCTACAATGAGCAGTTCTTC; CDR3 protein: CASSPDRGPSYNEQFF
clone size: .; V gene: TRBV5-4; J gene: TRBJ2-3; D gene: TRBD2; CDR3 DNA: TGTGCCTGCGCGGGTTTCGGGACTAGCGGGGTTTCGACCCCCACAGATACGCAGTATTTT; CDR3 protein: CACAGFGTSGVSTPTDTQYF
clone size: once; V gene: TRBV6-5; J gene: TRBJ1-5; D gene: .; CDR3 DNA: TGTGCCAGCAGTTACGTCTCGGGGCCCCAGCATTTT; CDR3 protein: CASSYVSGPQHF
clone size: .; V gene: TRBV6-5; J gene: TRBJ1-1; D gene: .; CDR3 DNA: TGTGCCAGCAGTTACTCCGCGGGACCGTTCGGGATGGAAGCTTTCTTT; CDR3 protein: CASSYSAGPFGMEAFF
clone size: .; V gene: TRBV10-2; J gene: TRBJ2-1; D gene: .; CDR3 DNA: TGCGCCAGCAGCCCAGACTCTAGCGGACTGGGGGCTGAGCAGTTCTTC; CDR3 protein: CASSPDSSGLGAEQFF
clone size: .; V gene: TRBV29-1; J gene: TRBJ1-2; D gene: TRBD1; CDR3 DNA: TGCAGCATTGGACAGGGACATGGCTACACCTTC; CDR3 protein: CSIGQGHGYTF
clone size: few; V gene: TRBV2; J gene: TRBJ1-2; D gene: .; CDR3 DNA: TGTGCCAGCAGTGACGGGAGACAGCGCGCTAACTATGGCTACACCTTC; CDR3 protein: CASSDGRQRANYGYTF
clone size: .; V gene: TRBV6-1; J gene: TRBJ2-5; D gene: TRBD1; CDR3 DNA: TGTGCCAGCAGTCGGGACAGGGAAGAGACCCAGTACTTC; CDR3 protein: CASSRDREETQYF
clone size: .; V gene: TRBV6-6; J gene: TRBJ1-2; D gene: TRBD1; CDR3 DNA: TGTGCCAGCAGTTACAGGACAGGGGATGGCTACACCTTC; CDR3 protein: CASSYRTGDGYTF
clone size: .; V gene: TRBV18; J gene: TRBJ2-1; D gene: TRBD2; CDR3 DNA: TGTGCCAGCTCCCGGACTAGCGGGAACAATGAGCAGTTCTTC; CDR3 protein: CASSRTSGNNEQFF
clone size: .; V gene: TRBV25-1; J gene: TRBJ1-6; D gene: .; CDR3 DNA: TGTGCCAGCAGTACCTCGCGACACGTCTATAATTCACCCCTCCACTTT; CDR3 protein: CASSTSRHVYNSPLHF
clone size: once; V gene: TRBV5-1; J gene: TRBJ2-7; D gene: .; CDR3 DNA: TGCGCCAGCAGCTTGGACAGAAACTACGAGCAGTACTTC; CDR3 protein: CASSLDRNYEQYF
clone size: .; V gene: TRBV11-2; J gene: TRBJ1-3; D gene: .; CDR3 DNA: TGTGCCACGTCGTCTGGAAACACCATATATTTT; CDR3 protein: CATSSGNTIYF
clone size: .; V gene: TRBV5-3; J gene: TRBJ2-7; D gene: TRBD2; CDR3 DNA: TGTGCCAGAAGCTTCCCGGCTAGCGGGAGGAAACTCAACTCCTACGAGCAGTACTTC; CDR3 protein: CARSFPASGRKLNSYEQYF
clone size: .; V gene: TRBV19; J gene: TRBJ2-2; D gene: TRBD2; CDR3 DNA: TGTGCCAGTAGTCCCCTGACCGGCGGGGGAAACACCGGGGAGCTGTTTTTT; CDR3 protein: CASSPLTGGGNTGELFF
clone size: .; V gene: TRBV27; J gene: TRBJ2-7; D gene: .; CDR3 DNA: TGTGCCAGCAGTCGGACGGGAAGCTCCTACGAGCAGTACTTC; CDR3 protein: CASSRTGSSYEQYF
clone size: .; V gene: TRBV11-2; J gene: TRBJ2-5; D gene: .; CDR3 DNA: TGTGCCAGCAGCTCCGCCGGGAGCGTCATCCACCAGTACTTC; CDR3 protein: CASSSAGSVIHQYF
clone size: .; V gene: TRBV29-1; J gene: TRBJ2-5; D gene: .; CDR3 DNA: TGCAGCTTCAGTAGGGGGGAGACCCAGTACTTC; CDR3 protein: CSFSRGETQYF
clone size: .; V gene: TRBV6-5; J gene: TRBJ1-1; D gene: .; CDR3 DNA: TGTGCCAGCAAGATAGCGAAGAACACTGAAGCTTTCTTT; CDR3 protein: CASKIAKNTEAFF
clone size: .; V gene: TRBV11-2; J gene: TRBJ2-2; D gene: .; CDR3 DNA: TGTGCCAGCAGCCACAACAGGGTCACCGGGGAGCTGTTTTTT; CDR3 protein: CASSHNRVTGELFF
clone size: .; V gene: TRBV19; J gene: TRBJ2-7; D gene: .; CDR3 DNA: TGTGCCAGTAGTATAGAAGAGGGCGCCTACGAGCAGTACTTC; CDR3 protein: CASSIEEGAYEQYF
clone size: few; V gene: TRBV4-3; J gene: TRBJ1-6; D gene: TRBD1; CDR3 DNA: TGCGCCAGCAGCCAGGCCTCCGGGACAGGGTCCTCACCCCTCCACTTT; CDR3 protein: CASSQASGTGSSPLHF
clone size: .; V gene: TRBV7-9; J gene: TRBJ2-7; D gene: .; CDR3 DNA: TGTGCCAGCAGCTTTCTGGGCGAAACCTACGAGCAGTACTTC; CDR3 protein: CASSFLGETYEQYF
clone size: .; V gene: TRBV19; J gene: TRBJ1-5; D gene: .; CDR3 DNA: TGTGCCAGTAGGTCCCGTGTGGGCGCGCAAGTCCAGCCCCAGCATTTT; CDR3 protein: CASRSRVGAQVQPQHF
clone size: .; V gene: TRBV7-6; J gene: TRBJ2-2; D gene: TRBD2; CDR3 DNA: TGTGCCAGCAGCTTAGTTGTATTGGGGGGGAAGAAAACCGGGGAGCTGTTTTTT; CDR3 protein: CASSLVVLGGKKTGELFF
clone size: .; V gene: TRBV15; J gene: TRBJ2-7; D gene: .; CDR3 DNA: TGTGCCACCAGCAGAGAAGATGGGAGCTCCTACGAGCAGTACTTC; CDR3 protein: CATSREDGSSYEQYF
clone size: .; V gene: TRBV9; J gene: TRBJ1-2; D gene: .; CDR3 DNA: TGTGCCAGCAGGCTCAGGGAAGGCTATGGCTACACCTTC; CDR3 protein: CASRLREGYGYTF
clone size: few; V gene: TRBV7-2; J gene: TRBJ2-2; D gene: .; CDR3 DNA: TGTGCCAGCACCAGTAACGGCGGGGCTGGGACCGGGGAGCTGTTTTTT; CDR3 protein: CASTSNGGAGTGELFF
clone size: .; V gene: TRBV7-9; J gene: TRBJ1-4; D gene: TRBD1; CDR3 DNA: TGTGCCAGCAGCCCCACCACGGCAGGGGGTGAAAAACTGTTTTTT; CDR3 protein: CASSPTTAGGEKLFF
clone size: .; V gene: TRBV19; J gene: TRBJ2-3; D gene: TRBD1; CDR3 DNA: TGTGCCACCGGACAGGGCCCAATAACCACAGATACGCAGTATTTT; CDR3 protein: CATGQGPITTDTQYF
clone size: few; V gene: TRBV7-9; J gene: TRBJ2-2; D gene: TRBD1; CDR3 DNA: TGTGCCAGCAGCCCAGATAGGACAGGGTATAACACCGGGGAGCTGTTTTTT; CDR3 protein: CASSPDRTGYNTGELFF
clone size: once; V gene: TRBV7-9; J gene: TRBJ1-1; D gene: TRBD1; CDR3 DNA: TGTGCCAGCAGCCACCGACAGGGCCCTAGCACTGAAGCTTTCTTT; CDR3 protein: CASSHRQGPSTEAFF
clone size: .; V gene: TRBV10-2; J gene: TRBJ2-1; D gene: TRBD2; CDR3 DNA: TGCGCCAGCAGTGACCCTAGCGGGGGGTCCTTTAATACTAATGAGCAGTTCTTC; CDR3 protein: CASSDPSGGSFNTNEQFF
clone size: once; V gene: TRBV4-2; J gene: TRBJ1-2; D gene: .; CDR3 DNA: TGTGCCAGCAGCCAAGATGGGGGGTACACCTTC; CDR3 protein: CASSQDGGYTF
clone size: .; V gene: TRBV6-1; J gene: TRBJ2-7; D gene: TRBD2; CDR3 DNA: TGTACCAGCAGTGAAGCACTAGCGCGGAGCTCCTACGAGCAGTACTTC; CDR3 protein: CTSSEALARSSYEQYF
clone size: .; V gene: TRBV27; J gene: TRBJ1-1; D gene: .; CDR3 DNA: TGTGCCAGCAGCAAATCGGTCAGGGCGAACACTGAAGCTTTCTTT; CDR3 protein: CASSKSVRANTEAFF
clone size: once; V gene: TRBV10-3; J gene: TRBJ2-3; D gene: TRBD1; CDR3 DNA: TGTGCCATCAGCTCCGGGACAGCTAGCACAGATACGCAGTATTTT; CDR3 protein: CAISSGTASTDTQYF
clone size: .; V gene: TRBV28; J gene: TRBJ2-7; D gene: TRBD1; CDR3 DNA: TGTGCCAGCAGTAGCCCGGGACAGAACTACGAGCAGTACTTC; CDR3 protein: CASSSPGQNYEQYF
clone size: .; V gene: TRBV2; J gene: TRBJ2-3; D gene: TRBD2; CDR3 DNA: TGTGCCAGCAGTCCCCTCGGACTAGCGGGATTCACAGATACGCAGTATTTT; CDR3 protein: CASSPLGLAGFTDTQYF
clone size: .; V gene: TRBV7-9; J gene: TRBJ2-1; D gene: .; CDR3 DNA: TGTGCCAGCAGCTTAAGGGGGGGGGCCGAAGAGAATGAGCAGTTCTTC; CDR3 protein: CASSLRGGAEENEQFF
clone size: .; V gene: TRBV7-2; J gene: TRBJ1-3; D gene: .; CDR3 DNA: TGTGCCAGCAGTCCTCAGGAACCTGGAAACACCATATATTTT; CDR3 protein: CASSPQEPGNTIYF
clone size: .; V gene: TRBV30; J gene: TRBJ1-6; D gene: TRBD1; CDR3 DNA: TGTGCCTGGAATCTGGGGACAGAAAGTTCACCCCTCCACTTT; CDR3 protein: CAWNLGTESSPLHF
clone size: .; V gene: TRBV27; J gene: TRBJ1-1; D gene: TRBD1; CDR3 DNA: TGTGCCAGCAGGACGAGGGACAGGGTGGTCTCGGACACTGAAGCTTTCTTT; CDR3 protein: CASRTRDRVVSDTEAFF
clone size: .; V gene: TRBV6-4; J gene: TRBJ2-1; D gene: .; CDR3 DNA: TGTGCCAGCTCGTTACAGGGCATAGGGCAACTGGGCAATGAGCAGTTCTTC; CDR3 protein: CASSLQGIGQLGNEQFF
clone size: few; V gene: TRBV28; J gene: TRBJ2-7; D gene: .; CDR3 DNA: TGTGCCAGCACCCCACCTCCTTTCAGTGCATCCTACGAGCAGTACTTC; CDR3 protein: CASTPPPFSASYEQYF
clone size: .; V gene: TRBV19; J gene: TRBJ1-2; D gene: TRBD1; CDR3 DNA: TGTGCCAGTAGTCCCGGACAGGTCCCTAACTATGGCTACACCTTC; CDR3 protein: CASSPGQVPNYGYTF
clone size: .; V gene: TRBV9; J gene: TRBJ1-1; D gene: .; CDR3 DNA: TGTGCCAGCAGTTCTAATTTGAACACTGAAGCTTTCTTT; CDR3 protein: CASSSNLNTEAFF
clone size: .; V gene: TRBV2; J gene: TRBJ2-7; D gene: TRBD2; CDR3 DNA: TGTGCCAGCAGACCGGGACTAGCGGCCGATAGCTCCTACGAGCAGTACTTC; CDR3 protein: CASRPGLAADSSYEQYF
clone size: few; V gene: TRBV4-2; J gene: TRBJ2-5; D gene: TRBD2; CDR3 DNA: TGTGCCAGCAGCCAAGTCGAGCGGGGGGGCCAAGAGACCCAGTACTTC; CDR3 protein: CASSQVERGGQETQYF
clone size: few; V gene: TRBV7-2; J gene: TRBJ1-3; D gene: TRBD1; CDR3 DNA: TGTGCCAGCAGCAGGGACAGAGTCTCTGGAAACACCATATATTTT; CDR3 protein: CASSRDRVSGNTIYF
clone size: .; V gene: TRBV11-2; J gene: TRBJ2-7; D gene: .; CDR3 DNA: TGTGCCAGCACCCTAGGGGCTTCCTACGAGCAGTACTTC; CDR3 protein: CASTLGASYEQYF
clone size: .; V gene: TRBV10-3; J gene: TRBJ2-7; D gene: .; CDR3 DNA: TGTGCCATCAGTGAAGCACAGGCTTCCTACGAGCAGTACTTC; CDR3 protein: CAISEAQASYEQYF